The rows below give T cell receptor beta chains drawn from one sample of a study of OX40 agonist ivuxolimab in advanced cancers. TCRdb's table, derived via immunoSEQ multiplex PCR, lists solely in-frame clones and lacks some. This sample has about 94,000 clones, with approximately 94% found just once. Sample: CD4+ or CD8+ T cells sorted from blood, taken in a trial of the OX40 agonist ivuxolimab. These receptors were taken from an adult with an advanced solid tumor such as melanoma, head and neck, liver or kidney cancer. Each CDR3 is given with its conserved first and last residue. Each record gives: J gene, D gene, clone size, V gene, CDR3 protein, CDR3 DNA. The D gene is left open where the match is weak. The size field is filled for only some rows; it gives once, few, many or a size class.

j_call: TRBJ2-1; d_call: TRBD1; clone_size: -; v_call: TRBV23-1; cdr3_aa: CASSQSTGHEQFF; cdr3_nt: TGCGCCAGCAGTCAATCGACAGGGCATGAGCAGTTCTTC
j_call: TRBJ1-1; d_call: -; clone_size: -; v_call: TRBV10-3; cdr3_aa: CAISEGEGRGAFF; cdr3_nt: TGTGCCATCAGTGAAGGGGAGGGCAGGGGCGCTTTCTTT
j_call: TRBJ2-3; d_call: TRBD2; clone_size: -; v_call: TRBV5-1; cdr3_aa: CASSLGASGSTDTQYF; cdr3_nt: TGCGCCAGCAGCTTGGGGGCTAGCGGAAGCACAGATACGCAGTATTTT
j_call: TRBJ2-5; d_call: TRBD2; clone_size: once; v_call: TRBV18; cdr3_aa: CASSPLAVAGYQETQYF; cdr3_nt: TGTGCCAGCTCCCCCTTGGCGGTAGCGGGGTATCAAGAGACCCAGTACTTC
j_call: TRBJ2-5; d_call: -; clone_size: -; v_call: TRBV6-1; cdr3_aa: CASTRGWRDETQYF; cdr3_nt: TGTGCCAGCACCCGAGGGTGGCGCGATGAGACCCAGTACTTC
j_call: TRBJ2-2; d_call: TRBD2; clone_size: -; v_call: TRBV19; cdr3_aa: CASSTYSGRDTGELFF; cdr3_nt: TGTGCCAGTAGTACTTATAGCGGGAGGGACACCGGGGAGCTGTTTTTT
j_call: TRBJ1-5; d_call: -; clone_size: -; v_call: TRBV15; cdr3_aa: CATGERVNQPQHF; cdr3_nt: TGTGCCACCGGGGAGAGAGTGAATCAGCCCCAGCATTTT
j_call: TRBJ2-7; d_call: -; clone_size: -; v_call: TRBV27; cdr3_aa: CASSLSGHLYEQYF; cdr3_nt: TGTGCCAGCAGTTTAAGCGGACATCTCTACGAGCAGTACTTC
j_call: TRBJ2-5; d_call: -; clone_size: -; v_call: TRBV2; cdr3_aa: CASNTAGGETQYF; cdr3_nt: TGTGCCAGCAATACAGCTGGGGGAGAGACCCAGTACTTC
j_call: TRBJ1-2; d_call: -; clone_size: -; v_call: TRBV9; cdr3_aa: CASSTLDSFYGYTF; cdr3_nt: TGTGCCAGCAGCACTCTAGACAGCTTCTATGGCTACACCTTC
j_call: TRBJ2-1; d_call: TRBD2; clone_size: -; v_call: TRBV4-3; cdr3_aa: CASSLSGGDEQFF; cdr3_nt: TGCGCCAGCAGCCTTAGCGGGGGGGATGAGCAGTTCTTC
j_call: TRBJ2-7; d_call: -; clone_size: -; v_call: TRBV6-5; cdr3_aa: CASSYSVGGYEQYF; cdr3_nt: TGTGCCAGCAGTTACTCGGTGGGGGGATACGAGCAGTACTTC
j_call: TRBJ1-6; d_call: TRBD1; clone_size: -; v_call: TRBV19; cdr3_aa: CATSPWDSYNSPLHF; cdr3_nt: TGTGCCACCTCCCCCTGGGACAGTTATAATTCACCCCTCCACTTT
j_call: TRBJ1-1; d_call: -; clone_size: -; v_call: TRBV4-1; cdr3_aa: CASSQEGYDPVIEAFF; cdr3_nt: TGCGCCAGCAGCCAAGAAGGCTACGACCCCGTTATCGAAGCTTTCTTT
j_call: TRBJ2-3; d_call: -; clone_size: -; v_call: TRBV10-3; cdr3_aa: CATQRRESTDTQYF; cdr3_nt: TGTGCCACCCAGCGGCGGGAAAGCACAGATACGCAGTATTTT
j_call: TRBJ1-1; d_call: TRBD1; clone_size: -; v_call: TRBV9; cdr3_aa: CASSTGQGSTEAFF; cdr3_nt: TGTGCCAGCAGCACCGGACAGGGTTCCACTGAAGCTTTCTTT
j_call: TRBJ2-3; d_call: TRBD1; clone_size: -; v_call: TRBV10-1; cdr3_aa: CASSESLPGTGGTDTQYF; cdr3_nt: TGCGCCAGCAGTGAGTCCCTACCCGGGACAGGGGGCACAGATACGCAGTATTTT
j_call: TRBJ1-5; d_call: -; clone_size: -; v_call: TRBV19; cdr3_aa: CASSTNPEGLSNQPQHF; cdr3_nt: TGTGCCAGTAGTACGAACCCCGAGGGATTAAGCAATCAGCCCCAGCATTTT
j_call: TRBJ2-1; d_call: TRBD2; clone_size: -; v_call: TRBV15; cdr3_aa: CATSRDPGAGGYYNEQFF; cdr3_nt: TGTGCCACCAGCAGAGATCCCGGAGCGGGAGGGTACTACAATGAGCAGTTCTTC
j_call: TRBJ2-1; d_call: TRBD2; clone_size: -; v_call: TRBV11-2; cdr3_aa: CASSLELAGGPSSYNEQFF; cdr3_nt: TGTGCCAGCAGCTTAGAGCTAGCGGGGGGTCCCAGCTCCTACAATGAGCAGTTCTTC
j_call: TRBJ1-2; d_call: -; clone_size: few; v_call: TRBV29-1; cdr3_aa: CSVDRQLDGYTF; cdr3_nt: TGCAGCGTTGATCGTCAGCTTGACGGCTACACCTTC
j_call: TRBJ1-6; d_call: TRBD1; clone_size: -; v_call: TRBV30; cdr3_aa: CAWTRLDRGDSPLHF; cdr3_nt: TGTGCCTGGACCCGATTAGACAGGGGGGACTCACCCCTCCACTTT